The clone carrying this TCR beta chain was found once. CDR3 length equals 17 residues. Repertoires were generated with immunoSEQ multiplex PCR, while TCRdb's copy carries only in-frame clones and drops some. The sample lists about 190,000 clones; 85% to 95% were seen once. This record comes from a study of control samples from healthy donors and cancer patients. This sequence joins TRBV21-1 and TRBJ2-7; the table gives TRBD2 as D, unverified against the DNA. TRBV21-1 is a pseudogene segment. The specimen was blood. The TCR was taken from a man between 18 and 29 years old in good health. The CDR3 bases are TGTGCCAGCAGCAAAGCGCTAGGGCGGGGGAGCTCCTACGAGCAGTACTTC. The encoded protein is CASSKALGRGSSYEQYF.